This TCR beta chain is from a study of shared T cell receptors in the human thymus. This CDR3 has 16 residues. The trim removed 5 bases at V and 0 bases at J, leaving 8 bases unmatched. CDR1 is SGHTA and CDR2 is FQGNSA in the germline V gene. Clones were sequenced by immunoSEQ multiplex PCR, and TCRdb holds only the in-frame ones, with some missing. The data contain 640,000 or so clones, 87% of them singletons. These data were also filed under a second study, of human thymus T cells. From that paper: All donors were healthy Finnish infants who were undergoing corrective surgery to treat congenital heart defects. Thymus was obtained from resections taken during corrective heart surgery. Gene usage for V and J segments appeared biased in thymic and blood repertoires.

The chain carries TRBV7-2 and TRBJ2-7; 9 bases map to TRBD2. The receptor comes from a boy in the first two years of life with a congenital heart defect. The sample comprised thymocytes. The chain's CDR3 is CASSLSGRIPSYEQYF. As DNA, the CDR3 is TGTGCCAGCAGCCTAAGCGGGAGGATCCCCTCCTACGAGCAGTACTTC. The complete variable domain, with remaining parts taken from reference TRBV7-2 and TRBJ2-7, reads GAGVSQSPSNKVTEKGKDVELRCDPISGHTALYWYRQSLGQGLEFLIYFQGNSAPDKSGLPSDRFSAERTGGSVSTLTIQRTQQEDSAVYLCASSLSGRIPSYEQYFGPGTRLTVT.